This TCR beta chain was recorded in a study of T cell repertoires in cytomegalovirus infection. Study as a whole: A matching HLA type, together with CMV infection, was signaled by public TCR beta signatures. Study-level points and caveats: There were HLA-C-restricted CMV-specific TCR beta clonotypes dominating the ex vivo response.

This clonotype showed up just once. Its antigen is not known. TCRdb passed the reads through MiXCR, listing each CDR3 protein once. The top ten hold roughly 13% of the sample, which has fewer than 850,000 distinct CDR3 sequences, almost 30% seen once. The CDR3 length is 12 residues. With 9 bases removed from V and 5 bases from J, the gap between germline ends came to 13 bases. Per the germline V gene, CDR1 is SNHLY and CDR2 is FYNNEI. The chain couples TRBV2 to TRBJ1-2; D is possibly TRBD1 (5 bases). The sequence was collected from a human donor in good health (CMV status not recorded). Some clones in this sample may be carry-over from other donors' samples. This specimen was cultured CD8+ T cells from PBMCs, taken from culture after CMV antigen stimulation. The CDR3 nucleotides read TGTGCCAGAGGGGAGGTAGGGTATGGCTACACCTTC. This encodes CARGEVGYGYTF.